This TCR beta chain was found in a study of CD8+ T cells in alopecia areata. Findings and limits, study-wide: Administration of tofacitinib significantly diminished scalp clonality and expanded CD8+ clones within the top 100.

Sequencing templates came from extracted RNA that was reverse transcribed into cDNA. The method was immunoSEQ multiplex PCR; TCRdb's version includes in-frame clones alone and lacks a portion of them. Of about 210,000 clones in the sample, approximately 65% were seen once. Notes on this clone: Its specificity is unknown.

Sample treatment: oral pan-JAK inhibitor, 5-10 mg twice daily. The CDR3 runs 16 residues. Losses at the gene ends were 4 bases for V and 1 base for J; bases not matched to a gene: 5. Germline values: CDR1 SGHRS, CDR2 YFSETQ. The chain is built from TRBV5-1 and TRBJ2-6, with 7 bases lining up with TRBD1. Sample: CD4+ T cells sorted from blood, taken around week 42, from a patient treated with tofacitinib. The source of this sequence is a human donor with alopecia areata. The CDR3 DNA sequence: TGCGCCAGCAGCGGGACAGTACTTTCTGGGGCCAACGTCCTGACTTTC. Translating gives CASSGTVLSGANVLTF.